Reported below is one T cell receptor (beta chain). The antigen is undetermined. This sample stems from a study of long-term antiretroviral therapy in people with HIV. Trimming pared 4 bases from V and 8 bases from J, leaving 19 bases between. Germline V CDR1 and CDR2: SGHNT, YYREEE (reference sequence). The CDR3 is made up of 14 amino acids. Study observations and caveats: Drawn between about 2003 and 2017, the blood was possibly obtained under older ART regimens. The study found that diversity rose after ART but stayed below transplant donor controls. Against controls, HIV repertoires showed narrower ranges of CDR3 length.

Survey-level immunoSEQ v3.0 assays were run. Data came from immunoSEQ multiplex PCR; TCRdb stores just in-frame clones and leaves some out. This table holds roughly 29,000 clones, about 96% found once. The chain uses TRBV5-4 and TRBJ2-7; maybe TRBD1 (6 bases). The clonotype comes from a man aged 25-45 years with HIV. Sequenced material: unsorted PBMCs, taken 5.3 years after starting antiretroviral therapy. CDR3: CASSLTGNPLKQYF. The CDR3 DNA follows: TGTGCCAGCAGCCTCACAGGGAACCCGCTAAAGCAGTACTTC.